Below are 24 T cell receptor beta chains sequenced from a single sample in a study of identical twins. One entry per CDR3 protein results from TCRdb running MiXCR on the 5' RACE reads. The table records approximately 470,000 distinct CDR3 sequences, approximately 15% of them present only once. In addition, the sample was reused for a study of yellow fever vaccine responses in identical twins.

The sample consisted of CD4+ T cells sorted from blood. All receptors come from a woman aged 18-29 years in good health.

This clonotype was seen more than once but under ten times. The chain is built from TRBV10-3 and TRBJ2-1; D is perhaps TRBD1 or TRBD2 (5 bases each). The germline CDR1 and CDR2 sequences are ENHRY and SYGVKD. The ends were cut back, 5 bases at V and 0 bases at J, with 11 bases in the middle. The length of the CDR3 is 15 residues. The CDR3 region is CAISRDRSSYNEQFF. The CDR3 coding sequence is TGTGCCATCAGTAGGGACCGCAGCTCCTACAATGAGCAGTTCTTC.

V usage is TRBV7-2 and J usage is TRBJ1-6; possible D gene TRBD1, 5 bases. V lost 1 base, J lost 9 bases, and 13 bases lay in between. Germline V lookup: CDR1 SGHTA, CDR2 FQGNSA. The CDR3 is 15 residues long. The CDR3 DNA reads TGTGCCAGCAGCTTAGACGGGGCTAGGGGTTCACCCCTCCACTTT. Residues: CASSLDGARGSPLHF.

This clonotype showed up just a few times. CDR3 coding DNA: TGCGCCAGCAGCCAACGGACAGGGGGCTTGGTCGGGGAGCTGTTTTTT. Protein sequence: CASSQRTGGLVGELFF. The genes are TRBV4-1 and TRBJ2-2; 11 nucleotides match TRBD1. The germline gives CDR1 MGHRA, CDR2 YSYEKL. J gave up 7 bases and V 2 bases, and 6 bases lay outside the gene matches. The length of the CDR3 is 16 residues.

This clonotype has at least ten counts. The chain has TRBV12-3 or TRBV12-4 and TRBJ2-2; 8 nucleotides align to TRBD1. Trimming took 3 bases from V and 6 from J; bases not matched to a gene: 3. This CDR3 spans 14 amino acids. In nucleotides, the CDR3 is TGTGCCAGCAGTTTCCAGGGGGCATCCGGGGAGCTGTTTTTT. This gives the protein CASSFQGASGELFF.

The genes are TRBV12-3 or TRBV12-4 and TRBJ2-6; TRBD1 is a possible D gene (6 bases). Trimming cost V 3 bases and J 4 bases, with 10 bases left between them. This CDR3 comprises 15 residues. CDR3 in DNA: TGTGCCAGCAGTTTTAGGGGGTCAGGGGCCAACGTCCTGACTTTC. It translates to CASSFRGSGANVLTF.

The CDR3 loop is CASSDIAGGTYEQYF. In DNA form, the CDR3 reads TGCGCCAGCAGCGACATAGCGGGGGGGACCTACGAGCAGTACTTC. The chain uses TRBV5-1 and TRBJ2-7; TRBD2 matches 11 bases. Trimming cost V 4 bases and J 2 bases; bases outside gene matches: 5. Per germline, CDR1 SGHRS and CDR2 YFSETQ. The CDR3 spans 15 residues.

The genes are TRBV20-1 and TRBJ2-1, with 9 bases lining up with TRBD2. The germline V gene encodes CDR1 DFQATT and CDR2 SNEGSKA (reference sequence). The CDR3 is 15 residues long. J lost 6 bases, V lost 1 base, and 7 bases had no gene match. The CDR3 nucleotides read TGCAGTGCTAGAGTAGTAGGGACTAGCAGCAATGAGCAGTTCTTC. Translated: CSARVVGTSSNEQFF.

The chain is built from TRBV7-2 and TRBJ2-5; no firm D call. The CDR3 runs 11 residues. Trimming took off 1 base at V and 7 bases at J, with 4 bases between the two ends. Germline V gene sequence: CDR1 SGHTA, CDR2 FQGNSA. DNA of the CDR3: TGTGCCAGCAGCTTAGAGGCGACCCAGTACTTC. This codes for CASSLEATQYF.

This sequence joins TRBV7-6 and TRBJ1-2; TRBD1 matches at 7 bases. Germline CDR1 SGHVS, CDR2 FNYEAQ. Trimming at V came to 5 bases and at J to 6 bases, leaving 12 bases not matched to a gene. There are 15 residues in the CDR3. The CDR3 DNA sequence: TGTGCCAGCAGCGGTAACGTTGGACAGGTTAATGGCTACACCTTC. Amino acids: CASSGNVGQVNGYTF.

The rearrangement links TRBV7-2 to TRBJ2-5; D possibly uses TRBD1 or TRBD2 (6 bases each). Germline CDR1 SGHTA, CDR2 FQGNSA. CDR3 length equals 14 residues. Trimming took off 5 bases at V and 5 bases at J, with 15 bases between the two ends. CDR3 sequence (DNA): TGTGCCAGCAGCCCGCGACGGGGGCGGGAGACCCAGTACTTC. It is translated as CASSPRRGRETQYF.

This clonotype was seen a handful of times. The chain joins TRBV6-2 or TRBV6-3 to TRBJ2-7, with 11 bases fitting TRBD2. CDR1 and CDR2 from the germline V gene are MNHEY and SVGEGT. The junction had 14 bases not matched to a gene; V was cut back by 0 bases and J by 4 bases. The CDR3 length is 19 residues. CDR3 loop: CASSYSILAGGLQRYEQYF. In DNA, the CDR3 is TGTGCCAGCAGTTACTCGATCCTAGCGGGAGGACTACAGAGGTACGAGCAGTACTTC.

V gene TRBV20-1 combines with J gene TRBJ1-5; no firm D call. CDR3 length equals 11 residues. The germline gives CDR1 DFQATT, CDR2 SNEGSKA (reference sequence). Trimming shortened V by 4 bases and J by 5 bases, and 6 bases separated the two germline ends. The CDR3 spells CSAKGDQPQHF. CDR3 DNA: TGCAGTGCTAAGGGCGATCAGCCCCAGCATTTT.

This clonotype came up many times. The chain has TRBV29-1 and TRBJ2-1; 7 bases fit TRBD1. Germline-derived CDR1 and CDR2 are SQVTM and ANQGSEA. The ends lost 7 bases at V and 3 bases at J; junction bases unmatched: 6. The CDR3 runs to 13 residues. The CDR3 sequence is CSGSRGFYNEQFF. The DNA for the CDR3 is TGCAGCGGGTCCAGGGGGTTCTACAATGAGCAGTTCTTC.

Points on this clonotype: One end of the junction varies from germline; a read error may be responsible. The chain is built from TRBV5-8 and TRBJ2-3; D uncertain. The CDR3 length is 13 residues. Germline CDR1 and CDR2: SGHTS and YDEGEE. The CDR3, as DNA: TGTGCCATCAGCCCCGGGCTCCTCTATACGCAGTATTTT. Translated: CAISPGLLYTQYF.

The chain links TRBV6-1 to TRBJ2-1; D may be TRBD1 (6 bases). CDR1 and CDR2 from the germline V gene are MNHNS and SASEGT. V was trimmed by 4 bases and J by 7 bases, leaving 17 bases between them. There are 15 residues in the CDR3. The CDR3 spells CASSAPSTGPNEQFF. In DNA, the CDR3 is TGTGCCAGCAGTGCGCCCTCGACAGGACCTAATGAGCAGTTCTTC.

This clonotype was picked up many times. The rearrangement uses TRBV20-1 and TRBJ2-5, with 8 nucleotides matching TRBD1. The V gene's germline CDR1 is DFQATT and CDR2 SNEGSKA (reference sequence). The CDR3 contains 12 residues. The CDR3 reads CSADRGQETQYF. The DNA of the CDR3 is TGCAGCGCCGACAGGGGACAAGAGACCCAGTACTTC.

This clonotype occurred once. V and J are TRBV5-6 and TRBJ2-1, with D perhaps TRBD1 (7 bases). This CDR3 is 15 amino acids long. Trimming pared 3 bases from V and 7 bases from J, leaving 17 bases between. The germline CDR1 and CDR2 sequences are SGHDT and YYEEEE. This chain's CDR3 is CASSWMGAGGNEQFF. In DNA form, the CDR3 reads TGTGCCAGCAGCTGGATGGGGGCAGGGGGGAATGAGCAGTTCTTC.

The rearrangement links TRBV5-4 to TRBJ2-5; D call uncertain. Trimming took 3 bases from V and 2 from J, leaving 8 bases between them. The CDR3 is 13 amino acids. Per the germline V gene, CDR1 is SGHNT and CDR2 is YYREEE (reference sequence). The CDR3 loop is CASSYPEQETQYF. The CDR3 DNA reads TGTGCCAGCAGCTATCCAGAGCAAGAGACCCAGTACTTC.

This chain links TRBV4-2 with TRBJ2-7; TRBD2 aligns across 9 bases. Losses at the gene ends were 3 bases for V and 0 bases for J; bases not matched to a gene: 6. The CDR3 is 16 residues long. The germline V gene has CDR1 LGHNA and CDR2 YNFKEQ. The CDR3 sequence is CASSQQLAGSSYEQYF. CDR3 DNA: TGTGCCAGCAGCCAGCAGCTAGCGGGGAGCTCCTACGAGCAGTACTTC.

V gene TRBV6-2 or TRBV6-3 combines with J gene TRBJ2-5; the D gene is possibly TRBD2 (6 bases). The V and J ends lost 1 base and 1 base respectively, with 13 bases between them. CDR1 and CDR2 from the germline V gene are MNHEY and SVGEGT. The CDR3 extends over 16 amino acids. DNA for the CDR3: TGTGCCAGCAGTTACTTCGCCGGAGGGTTCCAAGAGACCCAGTACTTC. Translating it yields CASSYFAGGFQETQYF.

The V and J genes are TRBV6-4 and TRBJ2-3, with D hard to call. Trimming left V 4 bases short and J 3 bases short, with 8 bases between. Germline V gene data show CDR1 as MRHNA and CDR2 as SNTAGT. The CDR3 extends over 13 amino acids. CDR3: CASSGEPTDTQYF. CDR3 nucleotides: TGTGCCAGCAGTGGAGAGCCTACAGATACGCAGTATTTT.

The gene calls are TRBV28 and TRBJ2-1; D remains ambiguous. The CDR3 covers 16 residues. Looked up from germline, CDR1 is MDHEN and CDR2 is SYDVKM. Deletions cut 6 bases from V and 7 bases from J, with 22 bases between. The CDR3 DNA follows: TGTGCCAGCAGCCCTATCCGGACCACAATTAGGAATGAGCAGTTCTTC. It yields the protein CASSPIRTTIRNEQFF.

The chain combines TRBV6-5 with TRBJ2-1; the D is unclear. Trimming left V 6 bases short and J 8 bases short, with 11 bases between. The germline V gene encodes CDR1 MNHEY and CDR2 SVGAGI. CDR3 length: 12 amino acids. CDR3 DNA: TGTGCCAGCAGCCAATTGGGTTATGAGCAGTTCTTC. Translating gives CASSQLGYEQFF.

The DNA for the CDR3 is TGTGCCAGCAGCCCCTCATCTGCGCGGGGGGGAAGCACAGATACGCAGTATTTT. Its protein is CASSPSSARGGSTDTQYF. The rearrangement joins TRBV12-3 or TRBV12-4 to TRBJ2-3; 9 nucleotides line up with TRBD2. The V gene end was trimmed by 6 bases and the J gene end by 0 bases; junction bases not matched to a gene: 13. CDR3 length: 18 residues.